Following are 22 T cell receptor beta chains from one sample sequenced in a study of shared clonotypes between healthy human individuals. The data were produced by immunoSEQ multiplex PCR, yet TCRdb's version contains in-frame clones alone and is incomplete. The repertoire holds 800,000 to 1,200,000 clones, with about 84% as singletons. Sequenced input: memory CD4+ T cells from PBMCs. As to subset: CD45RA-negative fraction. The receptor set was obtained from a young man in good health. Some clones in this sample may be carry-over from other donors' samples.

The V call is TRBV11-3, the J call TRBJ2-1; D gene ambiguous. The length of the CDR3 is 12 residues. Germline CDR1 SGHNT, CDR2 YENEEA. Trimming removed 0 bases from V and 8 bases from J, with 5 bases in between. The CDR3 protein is CASSLDSDEQFF. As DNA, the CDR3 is TGTGCCAGCAGCTTAGATTCCGATGAGCAGTTCTTC. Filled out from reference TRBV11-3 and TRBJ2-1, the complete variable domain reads EAGVVQSPRYKIIEKKQPVAFWCNPISGHNTLYWYLQNLGQGPELLIRYENEEAVDDSQLPKDRFSAERLKGVDSTLKIQPAELGDSAVYLCASSLDSDEQFFGPGTRLTVL.

The CDR3 DNA sequence: TGTGCCAGCAGAAAAGATCAGGGGAACTATGGCTACACCTTC. Its translation: CASRKDQGNYGYTF. The chain is built from TRBV6-1 and TRBJ1-2; maybe TRBD1 (6 bases). The CDR3 has 14 residues. CDR1 MNHNS and CDR2 SASEGT come from the germline V gene. The ends were cut back, 6 bases at V and 2 bases at J, with 13 bases in the middle.

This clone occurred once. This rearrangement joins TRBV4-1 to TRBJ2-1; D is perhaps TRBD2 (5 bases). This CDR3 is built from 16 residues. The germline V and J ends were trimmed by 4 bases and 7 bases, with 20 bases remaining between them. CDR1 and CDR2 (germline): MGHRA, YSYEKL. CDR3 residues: CASSRPLARRGNEQFF. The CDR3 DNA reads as TGCGCCAGCAGCCGACCCCTCGCGAGGCGCGGGAATGAGCAGTTCTTC.

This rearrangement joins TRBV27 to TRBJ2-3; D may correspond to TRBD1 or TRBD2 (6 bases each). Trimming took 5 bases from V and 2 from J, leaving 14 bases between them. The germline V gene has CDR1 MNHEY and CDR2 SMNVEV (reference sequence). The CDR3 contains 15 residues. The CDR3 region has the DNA TGTGCCAGCAGTCAAAGGGGGGAATACACAGATACGCAGTATTTT. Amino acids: CASSQRGEYTDTQYF.

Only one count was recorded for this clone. This CDR3 is CASSSPVGGGYTF. The CDR3 coding sequence is TGCGCCAGCAGCTCCCCCGTGGGGGGTGGCTACACCTTC. The chain recombines TRBV5-1 with TRBJ1-2, with D possibly being TRBD1 (5 bases). This CDR3 comprises 13 residues. V lost 3 bases and J 7 bases, leaving 13 bases between the germline ends. Germline loops: CDR1 SGHRS, CDR2 YFSETQ.

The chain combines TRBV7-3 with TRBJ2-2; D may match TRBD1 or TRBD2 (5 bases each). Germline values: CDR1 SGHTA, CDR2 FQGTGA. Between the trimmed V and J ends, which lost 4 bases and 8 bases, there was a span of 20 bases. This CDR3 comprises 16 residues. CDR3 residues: CASSSGRGASLGELFF. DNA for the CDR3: TGTGCCAGCAGCTCCGGCAGAGGGGCTAGCCTTGGGGAGCTGTTTTTT. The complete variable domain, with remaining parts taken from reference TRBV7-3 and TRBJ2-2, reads GAGVSQTPSNKVTEKGKYVELRCDPISGHTALYWYRQSLGQGPEFLIYFQGTGAADDSGLPNDRFFAVRPEGSVSTLKIQRTERGDSAVYLCASSSGRGASLGELFFGEGSRLTVL.

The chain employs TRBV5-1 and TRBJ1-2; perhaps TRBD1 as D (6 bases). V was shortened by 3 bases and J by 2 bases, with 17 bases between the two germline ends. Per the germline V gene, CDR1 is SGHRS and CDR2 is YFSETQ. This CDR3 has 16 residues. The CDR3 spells CASSSGTQSWNYGYTF. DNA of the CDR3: TGCGCCAGCAGCTCCGGGACACAGAGTTGGAACTATGGCTACACCTTC.

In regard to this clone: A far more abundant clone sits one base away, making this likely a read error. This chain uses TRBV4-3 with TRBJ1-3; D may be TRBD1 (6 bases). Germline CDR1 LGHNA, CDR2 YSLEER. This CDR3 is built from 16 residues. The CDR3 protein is CASSPSGVFSGNIIYF. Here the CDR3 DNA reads TGCGCCAGCAGCCCGTCAGGGGTTTTTTCTGGAAACATCATATATTTT.

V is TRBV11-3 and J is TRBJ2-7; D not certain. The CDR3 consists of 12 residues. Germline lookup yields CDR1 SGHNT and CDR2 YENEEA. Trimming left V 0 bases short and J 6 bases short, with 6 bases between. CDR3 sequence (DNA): TGTGCCAGCAGCTTAGAAGGCCGCGAGCAGTACTTC. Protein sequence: CASSLEGREQYF.

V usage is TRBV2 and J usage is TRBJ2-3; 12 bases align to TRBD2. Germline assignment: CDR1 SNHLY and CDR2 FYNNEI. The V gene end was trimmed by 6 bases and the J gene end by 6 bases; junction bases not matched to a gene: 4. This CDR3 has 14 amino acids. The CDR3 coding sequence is TGTGCCAGCAGGAGGACTAGCGGGATTGATACGCAGTATTTT. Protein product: CASRRTSGIDTQYF.

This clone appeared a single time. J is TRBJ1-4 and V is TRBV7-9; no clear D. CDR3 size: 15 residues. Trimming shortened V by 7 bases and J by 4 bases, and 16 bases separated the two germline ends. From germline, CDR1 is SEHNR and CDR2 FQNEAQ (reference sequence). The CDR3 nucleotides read TGTGCCAGCACCAATCCGGACGGAAATAATGAAAAACTGTTTTTT. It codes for CASTNPDGNNEKLFF.

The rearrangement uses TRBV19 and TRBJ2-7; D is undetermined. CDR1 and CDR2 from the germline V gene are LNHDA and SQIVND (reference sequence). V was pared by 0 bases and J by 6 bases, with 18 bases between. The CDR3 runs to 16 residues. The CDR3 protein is CASSIDSRTGGREQYF. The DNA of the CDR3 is TGTGCCAGTAGTATAGATAGCCGGACGGGCGGCCGCGAGCAGTACTTC.

The CDR3 loop is CASSHVSGDTQYF. The DNA of the CDR3 is TGCGCCAGCAGCCATGTCAGTGGAGATACGCAGTATTTT. This sequence joins TRBV4-3 and TRBJ2-3; D uncertain. V lost 3 bases to trimming and J lost 5 bases, with 9 bases between them. Germline V gene lookup returns CDR1 LGHNA and CDR2 YSLEER. There are 13 residues in the CDR3.

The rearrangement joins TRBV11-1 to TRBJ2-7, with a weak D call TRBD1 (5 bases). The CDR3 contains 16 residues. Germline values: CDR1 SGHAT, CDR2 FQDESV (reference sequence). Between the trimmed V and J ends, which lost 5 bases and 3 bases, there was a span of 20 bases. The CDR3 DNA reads TGTGCCAGCAGCGGCCGAGAAAAGGACACCCTCTACGAGCAGTACTTC. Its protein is CASSGREKDTLYEQYF.

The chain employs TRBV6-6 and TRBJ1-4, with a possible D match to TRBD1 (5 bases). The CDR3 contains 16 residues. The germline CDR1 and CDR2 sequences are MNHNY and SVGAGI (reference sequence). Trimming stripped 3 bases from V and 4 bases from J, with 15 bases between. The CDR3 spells CASSYKGAGLNEKLFF. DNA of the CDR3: TGTGCCAGCAGTTATAAAGGGGCGGGACTTAATGAAAAACTGTTTTTT.

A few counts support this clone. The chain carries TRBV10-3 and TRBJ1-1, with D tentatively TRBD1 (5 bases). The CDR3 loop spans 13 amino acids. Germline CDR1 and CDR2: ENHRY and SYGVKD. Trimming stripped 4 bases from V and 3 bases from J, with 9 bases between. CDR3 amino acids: CAISGRGDTEAFF. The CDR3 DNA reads TGTGCCATCAGTGGACGGGGGGACACTGAAGCTTTCTTT.

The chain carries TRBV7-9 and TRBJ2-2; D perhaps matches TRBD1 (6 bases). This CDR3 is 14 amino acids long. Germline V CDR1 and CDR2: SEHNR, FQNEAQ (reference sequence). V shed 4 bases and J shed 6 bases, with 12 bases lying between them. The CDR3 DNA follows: TGTGCCAGCAGCTACCGAACAGGGTCCGGGGAGCTGTTTTTT. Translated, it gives CASSYRTGSGELFF.

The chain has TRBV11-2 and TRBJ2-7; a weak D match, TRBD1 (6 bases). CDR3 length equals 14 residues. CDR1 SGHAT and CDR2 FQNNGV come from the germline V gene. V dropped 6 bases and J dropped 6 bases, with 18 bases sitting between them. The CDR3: CASSSTGSRGEQYF. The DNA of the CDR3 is TGTGCCAGCAGTTCTACAGGGTCTCGGGGCGAGCAGTACTTC.

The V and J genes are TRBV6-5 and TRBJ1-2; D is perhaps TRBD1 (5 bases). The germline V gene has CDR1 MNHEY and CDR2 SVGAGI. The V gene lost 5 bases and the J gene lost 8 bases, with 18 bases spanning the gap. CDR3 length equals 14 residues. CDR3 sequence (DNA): TGTGCCAGCAGTCCAACGGGGGGGACGAGCGGCTACACCTTC. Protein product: CASSPTGGTSGYTF.

CDR3 region: CASSYRDYGGYTF. The CDR3 DNA follows: TGTGCCAGCAGCTACAGGGATTACGGTGGCTACACCTTC. The chain employs TRBV7-3 and TRBJ1-2; D is possibly TRBD1 (6 bases). In germline, CDR1 is SGHTA, CDR2 FQGTGA. The CDR3 totals 13 residues. The germline V and J ends were trimmed by 4 bases and 7 bases, with 13 bases remaining between them.

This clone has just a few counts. The CDR3 sequence is CASSRLGADYGYTF. CDR3 bases: TGTGCCAGCAGCCGTTTGGGGGCAGACTATGGCTACACCTTC. The rearrangement links TRBV6-1 to TRBJ1-2; D is perhaps TRBD1 (6 bases). The CDR3 has 14 amino acids. V was shortened by 6 bases and J by 3 bases, with 14 bases between the two germline ends. Germline V lookup: CDR1 MNHNS, CDR2 SASEGT.

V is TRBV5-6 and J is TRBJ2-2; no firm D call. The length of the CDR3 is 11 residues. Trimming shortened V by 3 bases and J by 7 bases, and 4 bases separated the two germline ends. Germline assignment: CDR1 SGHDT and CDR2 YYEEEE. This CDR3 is CASSWGGELFF. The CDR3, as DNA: TGTGCCAGCAGCTGGGGCGGGGAGCTGTTTTTT.